This TCR beta chain was sequenced during a study of metastatic and nonmetastatic thyroid tumors. The overall study: For malignant and benign thyroid patients, tumor or nodule tissue and blood were the sources whose repertoires were compared.

Original processing methods: What underpinned the distant-metastasis classifier for papillary thyroid cancer was the set of CDR3 differences across clinicopathological groups. Through MiXCR, TCRdb re-clonotyped the PCR reads. It is TCRdb's table, rather than the study itself, that gives the V and J calls and clone size. This table holds over 50,000 clones, roughly 29% found once. Study-wide points: Benign nodules reportedly had significantly lower TCR beta diversity than malignant thyroid tumors in blood and tumor.

There are a few counts of this clone. What it binds is unknown. CDR1 and CDR2 (germline): MNHNS, SASEGT. The CDR3 totals 13 residues. Trimming removed 5 bases from V and 8 bases from J, with 15 bases in between. Patients were all untreated before their thyroid surgery. Sequenced material: blood. V usage is TRBV6-1 and J usage is TRBJ1-2; a possible D gene is TRBD1 (5 bases). This receptor was taken from a female donor with papillary thyroid cancer or a benign thyroid nodule (not recorded which). Some clones in this sample may be carry-over from other donors' samples. The CDR3, as DNA: TGTGCCAGCAGTCCGGGGCAGGATCCAGGCTACACCTTC. This translates into CASSPGQDPGYTF.